The sequence of this TCR beta chain was determined in a study of CD8 T cells in ankylosing spondylitis. Whole-study findings and limits: Ankylosing spondylitis blood seemed to carry a telltale TCR beta motif made of fewer than ten highly homologous variants. Reportedly, disease-linked clones are significantly enriched in ankylosing spondylitis patients' matched synovial fluid.

The sample holds many counts of this clonotype. Its antigen remains unidentified. MiXCR was run by TCRdb on the 5' RACE reads, yielding one entry per CDR3 protein. The table has approximately 260,000 distinct CDR3 sequences, around 7.8% seen once. The germline V and J ends were trimmed by 6 bases and 2 bases, with 12 bases remaining between them. CDR3 length equals 13 residues. Germline V CDR1 and CDR2: DFQATT, SNEGSKA (reference sequence). The gene calls are TRBV20-1 and TRBJ2-3; a possible D gene is TRBD1 (5 bases). Sequenced material: blood, either unsorted or a sorted T cell fraction (not recorded which). The receptor comes from a male donor with ankylosing spondylitis or in good health (not recorded which). The CDR3 DNA reads as TGCAGTGCCGGTGACAGATTCACAGATACGCAGTATTTT. This translates into CSAGDRFTDTQYF.